Described below is a single T cell receptor beta chain sequence and its context. With V trimmed by 5 bases and J by 0 bases, 6 bases remained unmatched. Germline V gene sequence: CDR1 SGHTA, CDR2 FQGNSA. The CDR3 covers 16 residues. Data came from immunoSEQ multiplex PCR; TCRdb stores just in-frame clones and leaves some out. Of around 170,000 clones detected, about 81% appear once; the ten largest clones hold 10% to 15%. These data originate in a study of blood T cell repertoires in COVID-19. Sequencing was performed on peripheral blood. The chain employs TRBV7-2 and TRBJ2-1; 8 nucleotides line up with TRBD1. The TCR originated in an elderly woman with COVID-19, enrolled during active disease. The DNA of the CDR3 is TGTGCCAGCAGCCCCGGGACAGGTAACTCCTACAATGAGCAGTTCTTC. Protein product: CASSPGTGNSYNEQFF.